Listed below are T cell receptor beta chains from one sample, sequenced in a study of T-cell memory formation after mild COVID-19. TCRdb called the 5' RACE reads again in MiXCR, with one record for every CDR3 protein. The table includes some 450,000 distinct CDR3 sequences, 20% detected once. The sample taken for sequencing was PBMCs or a T cell subset sorted from them (not recorded which). These TCRs come from an adult woman who had mild COVID-19 (a few samples of this study predate the infection). Cell type and time point are not known. The CDR3 runs from the conserved cysteine through the conserved F or W. D genes are given only for firm matches. A clone size is listed for some rows: how often the clone was seen (once, few, many), or a class if it is expanded.

>-|TRBV9|-|TRBJ1-1
TGTGCCAGCAGCCCGGCCGGGACTAAGAACACTGAAGCTTTCTTT
CASSPAGTKNTEAFF
>few|TRBV4-3|TRBD1|TRBJ1-4
TGCGCCAGCAGCCCGGCACAGGGGGCCACTAATGAAAAACTGTTTTTT
CASSPAQGATNEKLFF
>few|TRBV20-1|-|TRBJ2-7
TGCAGTGCTAGAAGGAGGGAGTCCTACGAGCAGTACTTC
CSARRRESYEQYF
>-|TRBV7-3|-|TRBJ2-3
TGTGCCAGCAGCTTAACCGCTAATAGGGCAGATACGCAGTATTTT
CASSLTANRADTQYF
>-|TRBV12-3/TRBV12-4|-|TRBJ2-4
TGTGCCAGCAGTTCCTCACAGGGCAGAAACATTCAGTACTTC
CASSSSQGRNIQYF
>few|TRBV12-3/TRBV12-4|-|TRBJ2-5
TGTGCCAGCAGTGGCACAGGCGAAGAGACCCAGTACTTC
CASSGTGEETQYF
>few|TRBV20-1|-|TRBJ2-1
TGCAGTGCTAGACCGTTTGTGTACAGCAGCTCCTACAATGAGCAGTTCTTC
CSARPFVYSSSYNEQFF
>-|TRBV3-1|TRBD1|TRBJ2-3
TGTGCCAGCAGCCAAGATCAGGGGGCCGCGGGCACAGATACGCAGTATTTT
CASSQDQGAAGTDTQYF
>-|TRBV7-9|-|TRBJ2-4
TGTGCCAGCAGCTCTACCCGTGTGGGCGCTTTTCAGTACTTC
CASSSTRVGAFQYF
>few|TRBV3-1|-|TRBJ2-7
TGTGCCAGCAGCGTGGGAGGAGCCTACGAGCAGTACTTC
CASSVGGAYEQYF
>-|TRBV6-2/TRBV6-3|-|TRBJ2-7
TGTGCCAGCAGCCAGCTCTACGAGCAGTACTTC
CASSQLYEQYF
>-|TRBV21-1|-|TRBJ2-7
TGTGCCAGCAGCAAAGCGGGGGAAGGGGGCAGTTACGAGCAGTACTTC
CASSKAGEGGSYEQYF
>few|TRBV5-1|-|TRBJ2-5
TGCGCCAGCAGCTTCGATCCAGAGTCACCGGCGGAGACCCAGTACTTC
CASSFDPESPAETQYF
>-|TRBV14|-|TRBJ2-7
TGTGCCAGCAGCCAAGGGGTGGGGGACTACGAGCAGTACTTC
CASSQGVGDYEQYF
>-|TRBV6-1|TRBD1|TRBJ1-1
TGTGCCAGCAGTAAGCCCCCCAGGGGGCGAGACACTGAAGCTTTCTTT
CASSKPPRGRDTEAFF
>few|TRBV11-2|-|TRBJ2-7
TGTGCCAGCAGCTTAGTCGGGGAGACTCGGGGCTACGAGCAGTACTTC
CASSLVGETRGYEQYF
>-|TRBV7-6|-|TRBJ1-1
TGTGCCAGCAGCTCCGGGGCCATACTGAACACTGAAGCTTTCTTT
CASSSGAILNTEAFF
>-|TRBV6-5|-|TRBJ2-1
TGTGCCAGCAGCGCCGTCGGACTGAACTCCTACAATGAGCAGTTCTTC
CASSAVGLNSYNEQFF
>-|TRBV5-6|TRBD1|TRBJ2-7
TGTGCCAGCAGCTTAGACAGGGCGACCTACGAGCAGTACTTC
CASSLDRATYEQYF
>few|TRBV19|-|TRBJ2-7
TGTGCCAGTAGTCCTGGTGGAGTCCTGAGCTCCTACGAGCAGTACTTC
CASSPGGVLSSYEQYF
>-|TRBV24-1|TRBD1|TRBJ1-5
TGTGCCACCAGTGATCGACAGGGGTACCAGCCCCAGCATTTT
CATSDRQGYQPQHF
>-|TRBV2|TRBD2|TRBJ2-3
TGTGCCAGCAGTGAAACTCTGGGACTAGCGGGGGGCACAGATACGCAGTATTTT
CASSETLGLAGGTDTQYF
>many|TRBV7-3|TRBD2|TRBJ2-3
TGTGCCAGCAGCTTAGACGGGAGGGCCGCAGATACGCAGTATTTT
CASSLDGRAADTQYF
>many|TRBV12-3/TRBV12-4|-|TRBJ1-5
TGTGCCAGCAGTTTAGCTCTGGGCCAGCCCCAGCATTTT
CASSLALGQPQHF